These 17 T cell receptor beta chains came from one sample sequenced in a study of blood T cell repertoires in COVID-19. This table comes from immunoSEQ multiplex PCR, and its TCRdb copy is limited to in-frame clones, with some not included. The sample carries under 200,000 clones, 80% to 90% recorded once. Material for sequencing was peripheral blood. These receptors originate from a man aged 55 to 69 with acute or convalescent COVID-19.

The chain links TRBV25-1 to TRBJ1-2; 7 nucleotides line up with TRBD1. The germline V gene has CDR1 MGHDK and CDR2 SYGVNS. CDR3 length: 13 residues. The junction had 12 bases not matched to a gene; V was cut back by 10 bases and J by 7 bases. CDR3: CATTGVGTVGYTF. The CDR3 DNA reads TGTGCCACAACGGGGGTTGGGACAGTTGGCTACACCTTC.

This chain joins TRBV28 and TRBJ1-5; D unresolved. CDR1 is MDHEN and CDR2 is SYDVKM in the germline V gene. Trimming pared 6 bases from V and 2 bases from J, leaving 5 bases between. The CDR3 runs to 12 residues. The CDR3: CASSSGNQPQHF. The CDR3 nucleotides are TGTGCCAGCAGCTCCGGCAATCAGCCCCAGCATTTT.

The CDR3 nucleotides are TGTGCCACCAGCAGAGACACAAATACAGGGGATGGGGTACGGCCCCAGCATTTT. Protein: CATSRDTNTGDGVRPQHF. The chain couples TRBV15 to TRBJ1-5; 7 bases are shared with TRBD1. Germline V gene sequence: CDR1 LNHNV, CDR2 YYDKDF (reference sequence). J gave up 9 bases and V 0 bases, and 17 bases lay outside the gene matches. The CDR3 covers 18 residues.

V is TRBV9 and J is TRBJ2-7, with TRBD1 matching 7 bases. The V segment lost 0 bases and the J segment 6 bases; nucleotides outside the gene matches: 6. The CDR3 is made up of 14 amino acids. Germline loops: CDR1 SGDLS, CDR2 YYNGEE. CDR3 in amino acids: CASSVEDRRTEQYF. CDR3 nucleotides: TGTGCCAGCAGCGTAGAGGACAGGCGGACCGAGCAGTACTTC.

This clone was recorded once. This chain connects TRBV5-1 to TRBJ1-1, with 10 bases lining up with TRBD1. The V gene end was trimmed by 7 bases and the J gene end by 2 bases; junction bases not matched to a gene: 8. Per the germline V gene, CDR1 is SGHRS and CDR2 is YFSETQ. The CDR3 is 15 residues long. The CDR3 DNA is TGCGCCAGCTGCCCCGGGGACAGGGGAAACACTGAAGCTTTCTTT. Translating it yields CASCPGDRGNTEAFF.

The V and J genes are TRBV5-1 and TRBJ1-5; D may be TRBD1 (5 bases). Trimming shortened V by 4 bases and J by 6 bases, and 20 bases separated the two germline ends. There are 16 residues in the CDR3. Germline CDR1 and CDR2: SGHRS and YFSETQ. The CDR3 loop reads CASSPVGGGQGQPQHF. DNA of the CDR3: TGCGCCAGCAGCCCTGTGGGTGGAGGGCAGGGTCAGCCCCAGCATTTT. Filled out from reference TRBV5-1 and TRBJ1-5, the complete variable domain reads KAGVTQTPRYLIKTRGQQVTLSCSPISGHRSVSWYQQTPGQGLQFLFEYFSETQRNKGNFPGRFSGRQFSNSRSEMNVSTLELGDSALYLCASSPVGGGQGQPQHFGDGTRLSIL.

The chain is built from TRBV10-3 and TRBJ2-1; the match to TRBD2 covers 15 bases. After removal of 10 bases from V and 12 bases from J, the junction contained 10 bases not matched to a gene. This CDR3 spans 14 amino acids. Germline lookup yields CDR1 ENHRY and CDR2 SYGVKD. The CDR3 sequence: CATDPGLAGGWQFF. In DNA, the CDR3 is TGTGCCACCGATCCGGGACTAGCGGGAGGTTGGCAGTTCTTC.

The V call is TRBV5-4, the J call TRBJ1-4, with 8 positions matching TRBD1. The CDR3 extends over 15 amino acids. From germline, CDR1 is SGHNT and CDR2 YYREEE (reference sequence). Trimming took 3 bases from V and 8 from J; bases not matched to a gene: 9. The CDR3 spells CASSSDRVEKEKLFF. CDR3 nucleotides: TGTGCCAGCAGCTCGGACAGGGTCGAGAAGGAAAAACTGTTTTTT.

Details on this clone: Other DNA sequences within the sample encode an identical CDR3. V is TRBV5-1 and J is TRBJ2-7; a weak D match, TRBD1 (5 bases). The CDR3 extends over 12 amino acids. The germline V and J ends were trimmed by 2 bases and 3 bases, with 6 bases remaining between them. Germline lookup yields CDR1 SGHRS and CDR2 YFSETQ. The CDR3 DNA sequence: TGCGCCAGCAGCTTCCAGGGCTACGAGCAGTACTTC. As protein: CASSFQGYEQYF.

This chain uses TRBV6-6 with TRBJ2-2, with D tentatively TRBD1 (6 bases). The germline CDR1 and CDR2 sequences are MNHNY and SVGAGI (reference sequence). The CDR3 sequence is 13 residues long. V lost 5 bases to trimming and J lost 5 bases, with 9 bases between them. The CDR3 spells CASSRQGTGELFF. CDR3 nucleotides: TGTGCCAGCAGTAGGCAGGGGACCGGGGAGCTGTTTTTT.

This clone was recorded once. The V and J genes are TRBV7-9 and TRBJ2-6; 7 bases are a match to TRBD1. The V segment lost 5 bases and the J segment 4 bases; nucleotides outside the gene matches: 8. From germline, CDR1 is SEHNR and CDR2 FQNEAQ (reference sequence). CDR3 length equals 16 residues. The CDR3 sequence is CASSHTQGPGANVLTF. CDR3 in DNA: TGTGCCAGCAGCCATACACAGGGGCCCGGGGCCAACGTCCTGACTTTC. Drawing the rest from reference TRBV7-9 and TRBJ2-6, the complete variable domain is DTGVSQNPRHKITKRGQNVTFRCDPISEHNRLYWYRQTLGQGPEFLTYFQNEAQLEKSRLLSDRFSAERPKGSFSTLEIQRTEQGDSAMYLCASSHTQGPGANVLTFGAGSRLTVL.

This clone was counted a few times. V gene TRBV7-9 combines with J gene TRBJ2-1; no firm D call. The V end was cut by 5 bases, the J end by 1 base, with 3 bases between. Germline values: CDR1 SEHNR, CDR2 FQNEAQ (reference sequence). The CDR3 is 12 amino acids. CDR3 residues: CASSVSYNEQFF. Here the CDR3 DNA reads TGTGCCAGCAGCGTATCCTACAATGAGCAGTTCTTC.

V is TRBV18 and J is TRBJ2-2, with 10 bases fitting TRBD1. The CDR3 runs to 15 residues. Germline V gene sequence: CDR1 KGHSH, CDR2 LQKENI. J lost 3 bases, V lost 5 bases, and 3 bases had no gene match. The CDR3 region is CASSGTGVDTGELFF. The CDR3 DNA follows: TGTGCCAGCTCAGGGACAGGGGTCGACACCGGGGAGCTGTTTTTT.

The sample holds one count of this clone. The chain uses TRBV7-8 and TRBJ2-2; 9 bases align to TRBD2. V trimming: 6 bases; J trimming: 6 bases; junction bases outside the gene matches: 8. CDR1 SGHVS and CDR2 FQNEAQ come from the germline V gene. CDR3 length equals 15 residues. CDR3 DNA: TGTGCCAGCAGACCTAGCGGGGTACTTTCCGGGGAGCTGTTTTTT. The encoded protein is CASRPSGVLSGELFF.

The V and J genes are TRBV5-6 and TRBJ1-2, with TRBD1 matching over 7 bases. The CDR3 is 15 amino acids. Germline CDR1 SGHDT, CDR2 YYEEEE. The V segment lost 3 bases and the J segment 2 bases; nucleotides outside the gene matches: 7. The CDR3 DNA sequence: TGTGCCAGCAGCTGGGTGTCAGGGGGGAACTATGGCTACACCTTC. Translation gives CASSWVSGGNYGYTF.

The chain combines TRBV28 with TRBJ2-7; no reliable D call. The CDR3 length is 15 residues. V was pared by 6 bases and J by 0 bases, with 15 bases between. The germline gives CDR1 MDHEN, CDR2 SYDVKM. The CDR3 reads CASSLVNRNSYEQYF. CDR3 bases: TGTGCCAGCAGCCTGGTTAACAGAAACTCCTACGAGCAGTACTTC.

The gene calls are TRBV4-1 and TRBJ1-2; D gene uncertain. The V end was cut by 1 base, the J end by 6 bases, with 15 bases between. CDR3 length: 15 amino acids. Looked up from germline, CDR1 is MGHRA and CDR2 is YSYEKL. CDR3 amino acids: CASSQVSNPADGYTF. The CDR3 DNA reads TGCGCCAGCAGCCAAGTTTCCAATCCGGCGGATGGCTACACCTTC.